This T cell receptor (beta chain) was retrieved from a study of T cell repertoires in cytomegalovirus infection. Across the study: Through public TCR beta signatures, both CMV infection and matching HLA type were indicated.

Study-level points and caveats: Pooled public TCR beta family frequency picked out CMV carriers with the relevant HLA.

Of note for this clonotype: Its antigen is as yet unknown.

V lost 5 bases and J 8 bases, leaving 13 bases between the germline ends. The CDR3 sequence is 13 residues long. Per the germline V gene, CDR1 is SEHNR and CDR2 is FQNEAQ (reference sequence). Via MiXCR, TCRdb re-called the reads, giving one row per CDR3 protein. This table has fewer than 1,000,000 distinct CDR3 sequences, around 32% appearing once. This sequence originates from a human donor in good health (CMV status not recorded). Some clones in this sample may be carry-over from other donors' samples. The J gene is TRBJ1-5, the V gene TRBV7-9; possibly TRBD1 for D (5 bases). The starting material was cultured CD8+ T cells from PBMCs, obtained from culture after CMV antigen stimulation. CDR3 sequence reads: CASSRRGKEPQHF. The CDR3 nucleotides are TGTGCCAGCAGCCGCCGGGGGAAGGAGCCCCAGCATTTT.